In this sample, the clone carrying this T cell receptor beta chain turned up many times. No antigen is known for it. V lost 6 bases and J lost 7, with 13 bases in between. The CDR3 is made up of 13 amino acids. This record comes from a study of T cells in Graves' hyperthyroidism and ophthalmopathy. Study background: Any treatment followed the collection of peripheral blood at initial diagnosis. Study-level findings and limits: The majority of expanded thyroid clonotypes above 0.001 also appeared in blood.

Patients aged 18 to 65 had newly diagnosed hyperthyroidism of under 2 months' duration. Researchers barred patients who had uncontrolled infection, other autoimmune disease, pregnancy or lactation. RNA transcripts gave rise to amplified TCR beta CDR3 regions. With the HTBI primer set, the TCR CDR3 went through a first round of RT-PCR. TCRdb re-called the multiplex PCR reads through MiXCR, storing one row per CDR3 protein. The sample yields some 500,000 distinct CDR3 sequences, around an eighth seen once. The origin of this receptor is a woman between 18 and 30 years old with Graves' hyperthyroidism. Sequenced sample: blood. The chain employs TRBV12-3 or TRBV12-4 and TRBJ1-5; D is ambiguous. This chain's CDR3 is CASSPDSRQPQHF. For the CDR3, the DNA is TGTGCCAGCAGCCCGGACTCTCGACAGCCCCAGCATTTT.